This is a list of T cell receptor beta chains from one sample in a study of molecular identifiers for immune sequencing clone quantification. TCRdb used MiXCR to reprocess the PCR reads, holding one entry per CDR3 protein. The sample carries some 580,000 distinct CDR3 sequences, about 25% recorded once. The sample was naive CD8+ T cells from blood, with Jurkat cell RNA spiked in. These TCRs come from a human donor in good health. Some libraries in this study had Jurkat cell RNA spiked in. CDR3s include the opening cysteine and the closing phenylalanine or tryptophan. A D gene is named only where the DNA matches it firmly. Expanded clones are given a class, and other clones once, few, many or no size at all.

clone size: NA; V gene: TRBV2; D gene: NA; J gene: TRBJ2-7; CDR3 DNA: TGTGCCAGCAGTAACAATGAGCAGTACTTC; CDR3 protein: CASSNNEQYF
clone size: many; V gene: TRBV6-2/TRBV6-3; D gene: NA; J gene: TRBJ2-7; CDR3 DNA: TGTGCCAGCAGTTACCGGCCATTGGGGGAGCAGTACTTC; CDR3 protein: CASSYRPLGEQYF
clone size: NA; V gene: TRBV13; D gene: TRBD1; J gene: TRBJ2-6; CDR3 DNA: TGTGCCAGCAGCCCGCGGGACAGGGTACTCTCTGGGGCCAACGTCCTGACTTTC; CDR3 protein: CASSPRDRVLSGANVLTF
clone size: many; V gene: TRBV12-3/TRBV12-4; D gene: NA; J gene: TRBJ2-6; CDR3 DNA: TGTGCCAGCAGTGCTCCGGGATTTTCCTCTGGGGCCAACGTCCTGACTTTC; CDR3 protein: CASSAPGFSSGANVLTF
clone size: few; V gene: TRBV6-5; D gene: NA; J gene: TRBJ1-1; CDR3 DNA: TGTGCCAGCAGTCCCCAGCCATTTAACACTGAAGCTTTCTTT; CDR3 protein: CASSPQPFNTEAFF
clone size: many; V gene: TRBV7-9; D gene: TRBD2; J gene: TRBJ2-3; CDR3 DNA: TGTGCCAGCAGCTCCCTGGCGGGGGATTGGGGCACAGATACGCAGTATTTT; CDR3 protein: CASSSLAGDWGTDTQYF
clone size: many; V gene: TRBV7-7; D gene: NA; J gene: TRBJ2-3; CDR3 DNA: TGTGCCAGCAGCTTAGGACAGGGAGGCCGCAATACGCAGTATTTT; CDR3 protein: CASSLGQGGRNTQYF
clone size: few; V gene: TRBV15; D gene: NA; J gene: TRBJ2-2; CDR3 DNA: TGTGCCACCAGCAGAGCCATGGGCAACACCGGGGAGCTGTTTTTT; CDR3 protein: CATSRAMGNTGELFF
clone size: many; V gene: TRBV7-2; D gene: TRBD2; J gene: TRBJ2-1; CDR3 DNA: TGTGCCAGCAGCTCAAGCGGGAGATCCTACAATGAGCAGTTCTTC; CDR3 protein: CASSSSGRSYNEQFF
clone size: NA; V gene: TRBV3-1; D gene: TRBD1; J gene: TRBJ2-5; CDR3 DNA: TGTGCCAGCAGCCAAGATGGCAGGGGGCGAAAGGAGACCCAGTACTTC; CDR3 protein: CASSQDGRGRKETQYF
clone size: NA; V gene: TRBV28; D gene: TRBD1; J gene: TRBJ2-1; CDR3 DNA: TGTGCCTGCAGTTCGGCGACAGGGTACAATGAGCAGTTCTTC; CDR3 protein: CACSSATGYNEQFF
clone size: many; V gene: TRBV10-3; D gene: NA; J gene: TRBJ2-3; CDR3 DNA: TGTGCCATCAGCCCGTGGGGTCAGGGAAGCACAGATACGCAGTATTTT; CDR3 protein: CAISPWGQGSTDTQYF
clone size: many; V gene: TRBV5-8; D gene: NA; J gene: TRBJ1-5; CDR3 DNA: TGTGCCAGCAGCTTGGAGAGGGGGGCCTCCTATAGCAATCAGCCCCAGCATTTT; CDR3 protein: CASSLERGASYSNQPQHF
clone size: NA; V gene: TRBV5-3; D gene: TRBD1; J gene: TRBJ2-3; CDR3 DNA: TGTGCCGGCAGCGACAGGGTTAGCACAGATACGCAGTATTTT; CDR3 protein: CAGSDRVSTDTQYF
clone size: NA; V gene: TRBV27; D gene: TRBD1; J gene: TRBJ1-2; CDR3 DNA: TGTGCCAGCAGTCCGCAGACAGGGACCTACCTACCCTCCTATGGCTACACCTTC; CDR3 protein: CASSPQTGTYLPSYGYTF
clone size: NA; V gene: TRBV9; D gene: NA; J gene: TRBJ1-1; CDR3 DNA: TGTGCCAGCAGCACCGGGGGGAGCACTGAAGCTTTCTTT; CDR3 protein: CASSTGGSTEAFF
clone size: few; V gene: TRBV23-1; D gene: NA; J gene: TRBJ2-1; CDR3 DNA: TGCGCCAGCAGTGGAAACACGGACAATGAGCAGTTCTTC; CDR3 protein: CASSGNTDNEQFF
clone size: once; V gene: TRBV20-1; D gene: NA; J gene: TRBJ2-5; CDR3 DNA: TGCAGTGCTGACAAGGGAGTAGTAGAGACCCAGTACTTC; CDR3 protein: CSADKGVVETQYF
clone size: many; V gene: TRBV7-8; D gene: TRBD1; J gene: TRBJ2-1; CDR3 DNA: TGTGCCAGCAGCTCGGAACACAGGGGGCCGGGCAATGAGCAGTTCTTC; CDR3 protein: CASSSEHRGPGNEQFF
clone size: few; V gene: TRBV2; D gene: NA; J gene: TRBJ2-7; CDR3 DNA: TGTGCCAGCAGTACCGACGGGGGCGGTTACGAGCAGTACTTC; CDR3 protein: CASSTDGGGYEQYF
clone size: many; V gene: TRBV29-1; D gene: NA; J gene: TRBJ1-1; CDR3 DNA: TGCAGCGTTGACCCGGATGAAGCTTTCTTT; CDR3 protein: CSVDPDEAFF
clone size: few; V gene: TRBV6-2/TRBV6-3; D gene: NA; J gene: TRBJ2-1; CDR3 DNA: TGTGCCAGCACCCCCGCCAGCTATAATGAGCAGTTCTTC; CDR3 protein: CASTPASYNEQFF
clone size: few; V gene: TRBV7-9; D gene: NA; J gene: TRBJ2-1; CDR3 DNA: TGTGCCAGCAGTTCCGAAGGAGGGTTTTATGACAATGAGCAGTTCTTC; CDR3 protein: CASSSEGGFYDNEQFF
clone size: few; V gene: TRBV18; D gene: NA; J gene: TRBJ2-3; CDR3 DNA: TGTGCCAGCTCACCATTTGGGGCAGGTTCGGATACGCAGTATTTT; CDR3 protein: CASSPFGAGSDTQYF
clone size: few; V gene: TRBV12-3/TRBV12-4; D gene: NA; J gene: TRBJ1-5; CDR3 DNA: TGTGCCAGCAGCACCGGGTGGAGCAATCAGCCCCAGCATTTT; CDR3 protein: CASSTGWSNQPQHF
clone size: NA; V gene: TRBV2; D gene: TRBD2; J gene: TRBJ2-3; CDR3 DNA: TGTGCCAGCAGCCACTCTTTGCGGGAGGCACTAGATACGCAGTATTTT; CDR3 protein: CASSHSLREALDTQYF
clone size: many; V gene: TRBV6-5; D gene: NA; J gene: TRBJ1-1; CDR3 DNA: TGTGCCAGCACCCGCGGGAAGAACACTGAAGCTTTCTTT; CDR3 protein: CASTRGKNTEAFF
clone size: NA; V gene: TRBV6-5; D gene: TRBD1; J gene: TRBJ2-6; CDR3 DNA: TGTGCCAGCAGTTACTCCCCGGGACAGGGGGCGAGTGGGGCCAACGTCCTGACTTTC; CDR3 protein: CASSYSPGQGASGANVLTF
clone size: few; V gene: TRBV28; D gene: NA; J gene: TRBJ1-1; CDR3 DNA: TGTGCCAGCAGTCCCCAGGGGTCCCGGGAAGCTTTCTTT; CDR3 protein: CASSPQGSREAFF
clone size: NA; V gene: TRBV7-9; D gene: NA; J gene: TRBJ1-4; CDR3 DNA: TGTGCCAGCAGCTTAGCCCACAGGCGTGAAAAACTGTTTTTT; CDR3 protein: CASSLAHRREKLFF
clone size: many; V gene: TRBV5-5; D gene: NA; J gene: TRBJ1-5; CDR3 DNA: TGTGCCAGCAGCTTGGAGGGTTTCAGCAATCAGCCCCAGCATTTT; CDR3 protein: CASSLEGFSNQPQHF
clone size: many; V gene: TRBV25-1; D gene: TRBD2; J gene: TRBJ2-7; CDR3 DNA: TGTGCCAGCAGTCCCCCCGGGGGACTAGCGGGGACCTACGAGCAGTACTTC; CDR3 protein: CASSPPGGLAGTYEQYF
clone size: NA; V gene: TRBV2; D gene: NA; J gene: TRBJ2-3; CDR3 DNA: TGTGCCAGCAGCGGTTCTTCGAAGCGGGCCCAGAATCGAGGCACAGATACGCAGTATTTT; CDR3 protein: CASSGSSKRAQNRGTDTQYF
clone size: NA; V gene: TRBV5-1; D gene: NA; J gene: TRBJ2-3; CDR3 DNA: TGCGCCGGCAGCCACACCATAGCGCTCGGCACAGATACGCAGTATTTT; CDR3 protein: CAGSHTIALGTDTQYF
clone size: few; V gene: TRBV6-2/TRBV6-3; D gene: NA; J gene: TRBJ2-7; CDR3 DNA: TGTGCCACCGCTGACAGGCCAACCTACGAGCAGTACTTC; CDR3 protein: CATADRPTYEQYF
clone size: many; V gene: TRBV7-9; D gene: NA; J gene: TRBJ1-5; CDR3 DNA: TGTGCCAGCAGCTCAAATTTCGATCAGCCCCAGCATTTT; CDR3 protein: CASSSNFDQPQHF
clone size: NA; V gene: TRBV27; D gene: NA; J gene: TRBJ2-7; CDR3 DNA: TGTGCCAGCCAAATTATCGGGGGTGACGACGAGCAGTACTTC; CDR3 protein: CASQIIGGDDEQYF
clone size: few; V gene: TRBV6-5; D gene: NA; J gene: TRBJ2-7; CDR3 DNA: TGTGCCAGCAGTTGGGGACAACATTCCTACGAGCAGTACTTC; CDR3 protein: CASSWGQHSYEQYF
clone size: NA; V gene: TRBV24-1; D gene: NA; J gene: TRBJ1-6; CDR3 DNA: TGTGCCCCCAGTGAGTACCAGGCGGATAATTCCCCCCTCCACTTT; CDR3 protein: CAPSEYQADNSPLHF
clone size: many; V gene: TRBV4-3; D gene: NA; J gene: TRBJ2-1; CDR3 DNA: TGCGCCAGCAGCCATACAAGAGGGGGGCTTGAGCAGTTCTTC; CDR3 protein: CASSHTRGGLEQFF
clone size: few; V gene: TRBV19; D gene: NA; J gene: TRBJ2-7; CDR3 DNA: TGTGCCAGTAGTATGTCTTCGGACACTACCTACGAGCAGTACTTC; CDR3 protein: CASSMSSDTTYEQYF
clone size: few; V gene: TRBV7-2; D gene: NA; J gene: TRBJ2-7; CDR3 DNA: TGTGCCAGCAGCTCGCCCGGTAGCACCTACGAGCAGTACTTC; CDR3 protein: CASSSPGSTYEQYF
clone size: NA; V gene: TRBV2; D gene: NA; J gene: TRBJ2-7; CDR3 DNA: TGTGCCGGCAGTGAAGGGGGAGGGGCCCTCTACGAGCAGTACTTC; CDR3 protein: CAGSEGGGALYEQYF
clone size: many; V gene: TRBV28; D gene: TRBD1; J gene: TRBJ2-7; CDR3 DNA: TGTGCCAGCAGTCTCGGGACAGGACCTGACGAGCAGTACTTC; CDR3 protein: CASSLGTGPDEQYF
clone size: many; V gene: TRBV4-3; D gene: NA; J gene: TRBJ2-3; CDR3 DNA: TGCGCCAGCAGCCAAGATCAGGTGGCGGGCACAGATACGCAGTATTTT; CDR3 protein: CASSQDQVAGTDTQYF
clone size: NA; V gene: TRBV4-3; D gene: TRBD2; J gene: TRBJ2-1; CDR3 DNA: TGCGCCAGCAGCCAAGATTTGTCTAGCGGGAAGTACAATGAGCAGTTCTTC; CDR3 protein: CASSQDLSSGKYNEQFF